One and the same sample provided the 32 T cell receptor beta chains below, sequenced in a study of cytomegalovirus exposure and HLA in healthy donors. The PCR was carried out with 60 Vbeta primers and 13 Jbeta primers. TCRdb's copy holds only in-frame clones and misses some; the assay was immunoSEQ multiplex PCR. The data hold about 100,000 clones, with 50% to 70% observed a single time. The sample taken for sequencing was PBMCs. These receptors were obtained from a man under 40 in good health and CMV-seropositive.

This clone was seen only a few times. This chain connects TRBV10-3 to TRBJ2-7; D possibly corresponds to TRBD1 (5 bases). The CDR3 extends over 13 amino acids. The germline gives CDR1 ENHRY, CDR2 SYGVKD. V shed 0 bases and J shed 2 bases, with 5 bases lying between them. Here the CDR3 DNA reads TGTGCCATCAGTGAGTCGACAGCCTACGAGCAGTACTTC. It translates to CAISESTAYEQYF.

This clone was observed a handful of times. The rearrangement links TRBV4-1 to TRBJ1-5, with D tentatively TRBD1 (5 bases). CDR3 length: 16 amino acids. Trimming shortened V by 0 bases and J by 4 bases, and 13 bases separated the two germline ends. Germline CDR1 reads MGHRA; CDR2 reads YSYEKL. The CDR3 nucleotides are TGCGCCAGCAGCCAAGATGATAGGAGGGGTAATCAGCCCCAGCATTTT. Encoded protein: CASSQDDRRGNQPQHF.

J is TRBJ1-2 and V is TRBV7-2; possibly TRBD1 for D (6 bases). The germline V and J ends were trimmed by 4 bases and 8 bases, with 11 bases remaining between them. The length of the CDR3 is 12 residues. The germline CDR1 and CDR2 sequences are SGHTA and FQGNSA. The CDR3 DNA reads TGTGCCAGCAGCTCACAGGGTTTAGGCTACACCTTC. Translating it yields CASSSQGLGYTF.

This clone was seen a handful of times. The J gene is TRBJ2-7, the V gene TRBV6-4, with a tentative D call TRBD2 (5 bases). The length of the CDR3 is 13 residues. The germline V gene has CDR1 MRHNA and CDR2 SNTAGT. V was shortened by 2 bases and J by 4 bases, with 9 bases between the two germline ends. The CDR3 nucleotides are TGTGCCAGCAGTGACGCCCCGGGGTACGAGCAGTACTTC. Translating it yields CASSDAPGYEQYF.

The rearrangement links TRBV4-1 to TRBJ2-1; 7 nucleotides align to TRBD2. This CDR3 region has 13 residues. CDR1 and CDR2 (germline): MGHRA, YSYEKL. V lost 1 base to trimming and J lost 7 bases; unmatched junction nucleotides: 1. The CDR3 coding sequence is TGCGCCAGCAGCCAAGGGGGGGGGAATGAGCAGTTCTTC. Encoded protein: CASSQGGGNEQFF.

A few counts support this clone. V gene TRBV11-2 combines with J gene TRBJ1-2, with 7 bases lining up with TRBD1. J lost 8 bases, V lost 3 bases, and 0 bases had no gene match. CDR1 and CDR2 from the germline V gene are SGHAT and FQNNGV. This CDR3 has 11 residues. The CDR3 protein is CASSFRGGYTF. The CDR3 coding sequence is TGTGCCAGCAGCTTCAGGGGGGGCTACACCTTC.

V is TRBV5-4 and J is TRBJ2-2; the match to TRBD2 covers 12 bases. Germline-derived CDR1 and CDR2 are SGHNT and YYREEE (reference sequence). The CDR3 runs 18 residues. With 4 bases clipped from V and 3 bases from J, the junction kept 10 bases outside the gene matches. The CDR3 DNA sequence: TGTGCCAGCAGCCCGAAGGCTAGCGGGGGGGTGGACACCGGGGAGCTGTTTTTT. It translates to CASSPKASGGVDTGELFF.

The genes are TRBV15 and TRBJ2-2; the match to TRBD2 covers 14 bases. Trimming cost V 4 bases and J 13 bases; bases outside gene matches: 11. The CDR3 runs to 16 residues. In germline, CDR1 is LNHNV, CDR2 YYDKDF (reference sequence). The CDR3 here is CATSTFRLAGGEGLFF. The CDR3 DNA follows: TGTGCCACCAGCACATTCAGACTAGCGGGGGGGGAGGGGCTGTTTTTT.

The chain employs TRBV29-1 and TRBJ2-7; TRBD1 agrees at 9 bases. The CDR3 loop spans 13 amino acids. After removal of 6 bases from V and 2 bases from J, the junction contained 5 bases not matched to a gene. Germline V CDR1 and CDR2: SQVTM, ANQGSEA. In nucleotides, the CDR3 is TGCAGCGTCCGGACAGGGGAAGCCTACGAGCAGTACTTC. Translated: CSVRTGEAYEQYF.

The J gene is TRBJ1-5, the V gene TRBV9; a weak D match, TRBD1 (6 bases). The CDR3 runs 15 residues. CDR1 and CDR2 from the germline V gene are SGDLS and YYNGEE. The germline V and J ends were trimmed by 0 bases and 2 bases, with 9 bases remaining between them. This CDR3 is CASSVEGGGNQPQHF. The CDR3 region has the DNA TGTGCCAGCAGCGTAGAAGGGGGTGGCAATCAGCCCCAGCATTTT.

There are a few counts of this clone. The chain is built from TRBV15 and TRBJ2-3; unclear D gene. The V gene's germline CDR1 is LNHNV and CDR2 YYDKDF (reference sequence). The CDR3 is made up of 13 amino acids. V was shortened by 0 bases and J by 6 bases, with 7 bases between the two germline ends. The CDR3 sequence: CATSRDIFDTQYF. CDR3 in DNA: TGTGCCACCAGCAGAGATATATTTGATACGCAGTATTTT. Full variable domain (outside the CDR3, taken from reference TRBV15 and TRBJ2-3): DAMVIQNPRYQVTQFGKPVTLSCSQTLNHNVMYWYQQKSSQAPKLLFHYYDKDFNNEADTPDNFQSRRPNTSFCFLDIRSPGLGDTAMYLCATSRDIFDTQYFGPGTRLTVL.

The sample holds a few counts of this clone. This rearrangement joins TRBV5-1 to TRBJ2-5; unclear D gene. This CDR3 spans 14 amino acids. Trimming removed 2 bases from V and 2 bases from J, with 10 bases in between. CDR1 is SGHRS, CDR2 YFSETQ, per germline. CDR3 loop: CASSFEQLQETQYF. DNA for the CDR3: TGCGCCAGCAGCTTCGAACAGCTACAAGAGACCCAGTACTTC. Together with reference TRBV5-1 and TRBJ2-5, the CDR3 gives the full variable domain: KAGVTQTPRYLIKTRGQQVTLSCSPISGHRSVSWYQQTPGQGLQFLFEYFSETQRNKGNFPGRFSGRQFSNSRSEMNVSTLELGDSALYLCASSFEQLQETQYFGPGTRLLVL.

This clone has only one observation. The chain links TRBV6-1 to TRBJ1-2; D is perhaps TRBD1 (6 bases). The V gene lost 1 base and the J gene lost 5 bases, with 8 bases spanning the gap. CDR1 is MNHNS and CDR2 is SASEGT in the germline V gene. The CDR3 loop spans 13 amino acids. The CDR3 region has the DNA TGTGCCAGCAGTGAAGGGACAGCATATGGCTACACCTTC. Amino acids: CASSEGTAYGYTF.

The CDR3 here is CASSDPRASGNTIYF. The CDR3 DNA sequence: TGTGCCAGCAGTGACCCCAGGGCCTCTGGAAACACCATATATTTT. The rearrangement joins TRBV25-1 to TRBJ1-3, with a tentative D call TRBD1 (5 bases). The CDR3 consists of 15 residues. V dropped 3 bases and J dropped 0 bases, with 9 bases sitting between them. The V gene's germline CDR1 is MGHDK and CDR2 SYGVNS.

V usage is TRBV9 and J usage is TRBJ2-5; 7 bases are shared with TRBD2. The V gene end was trimmed by 1 base and the J gene end by 4 bases; junction bases not matched to a gene: 7. This CDR3 contains 15 residues. Germline CDR1 is SGDLS and CDR2 is YYNGEE. CDR3 nucleotide sequence: TGTGCCAGCAGCGTAATGGGGGGGGAAAGAGAGACCCAGTACTTC. Encoded protein: CASSVMGGERETQYF.

This CDR3 is CASSVSTGYSYEQYF. The CDR3, as DNA: TGTGCCAGCAGTGTCTCGACAGGTTACTCCTACGAGCAGTACTTC. J is TRBJ2-7 and V is TRBV27, with D possibly being TRBD1 (6 bases). V lost 5 bases and J lost 0, with 14 bases in between. Germline V gene lookup returns CDR1 MNHEY and CDR2 SMNVEV (reference sequence). This CDR3 spans 15 amino acids.

This clone showed up just once. The chain uses TRBV7-8 and TRBJ2-7; D may be TRBD1 (6 bases). CDR3 length: 12 residues. Trimming cost V 4 bases and J 4 bases, with 8 bases left between them. Germline CDR1 is SGHVS and CDR2 is FQNEAQ. The CDR3 bases are TGTGCCAGCAGCTCACAGGGTTACGAGCAGTACTTC. Translated: CASSSQGYEQYF.

Turning to this clone: The junction does not match germline at one end; this may be a read error. The chain links TRBV7-9 to TRBJ2-1; possibly TRBD1 for D (5 bases). The CDR3 loop spans 12 amino acids. The germline V gene has CDR1 SEHNR and CDR2 FQNEAQ (reference sequence). CDR3 nucleotide sequence: TGTGCCAGCAGCACCCAGGGTAATGAACAGTTCTTC. Protein: CASSTQGNEQFF.

The rearrangement uses TRBV2 and TRBJ1-2; D gene ambiguous. V gave up 11 bases and J gave up 8 bases, with 18 bases separating them. Germline V gene data show CDR1 as SNHLY and CDR2 as FYNNEI. The CDR3 length is 12 residues. The CDR3 nucleotides read TGTGCCGGTGGCGGGCCCACGCTGGGCTACACCTTC. Translating it yields CAGGGPTLGYTF. Together with reference TRBV2 and TRBJ1-2, the CDR3 gives the full variable domain: EPEVTQTPSHQVTQMGQEVILRCVPISNHLYFYWYRQILGQKVEFLVSFYNNEISEKSEIFDDQFSVERPDGSNFTLKIRSTKLEDSAMYFCAGGGPTLGYTFGSGTRLTVV.

Written as DNA, the CDR3 is TGTGCCAGCAATAAGGCGGACAGGGGAACGACTGAAGCTTTCTTT. As protein: CASNKADRGTTEAFF. The chain links TRBV2 to TRBJ1-1; 9 bases match TRBD1. This CDR3 region has 15 residues. Germline V CDR1 and CDR2: SNHLY, FYNNEI. J gave up 5 bases and V 7 bases, and 11 bases lay outside the gene matches.

V gene TRBV11-2 combines with J gene TRBJ2-7, with D tentatively TRBD2 (5 bases). V lost 1 base, J lost 2 bases, and 12 bases lay in between. Germline-derived CDR1 and CDR2 are SGHAT and FQNNGV. This CDR3 spans 15 amino acids. CDR3 protein: CASSLGDGVPYEQYF. The CDR3 DNA follows: TGTGCCAGCAGCTTAGGTGACGGGGTCCCCTACGAGCAGTACTTC.

V usage is TRBV6-1 and J usage is TRBJ1-2; D is ambiguous. Germline V gives CDR1 MNHNS, CDR2 SASEGT. CDR3 length: 13 amino acids. V dropped 6 bases and J dropped 2 bases, with 10 bases sitting between them. CDR3 in DNA: TGTGCCAGCAGAATGGCCTTAAACTATGGCTACACCTTC. Amino acid sequence: CASRMALNYGYTF.

This clone has a handful of counts. The same CDR3 arises from other DNA sequences in this sample as well. This chain joins TRBV11-2 and TRBJ1-1, with D perhaps TRBD1 (5 bases). Per the germline V gene, CDR1 is SGHAT and CDR2 is FQNNGV. V lost 5 bases, J lost 2 bases, and 12 bases lay in between. The CDR3 extends over 14 amino acids. In nucleotides, the CDR3 is TGTGCCAGCAGCCTCCAGGGTGGCAACACTGAAGCTTTCTTT. Amino acid sequence: CASSLQGGNTEAFF. Variable domain in full (rest from reference TRBV11-2 and TRBJ1-1): EAGVAQSPRYKIIEKRQSVAFWCNPISGHATLYWYQQILGQGPKLLIQFQNNGVVDDSQLPKDRFSAERLKGVDSTLKIQPAKLEDSAVYLCASSLQGGNTEAFFGQGTRLTVV.

The rearrangement links TRBV10-3 to TRBJ2-5; D uncertain. V was clipped by 4 bases and J by 0 bases, with 6 bases between them. The germline gives CDR1 ENHRY, CDR2 SYGVKD. The CDR3 is 13 amino acids. The CDR3 loop is CAISGGHQETQYF. CDR3 nucleotide sequence: TGTGCCATCAGTGGTGGGCACCAAGAGACCCAGTACTTC.

The genes are TRBV6-5 and TRBJ2-7, with a tentative D call TRBD1 (6 bases). The CDR3 runs 15 residues. Trimming left V 2 bases short and J 1 base short, with 12 bases between. The germline CDR1 and CDR2 sequences are MNHEY and SVGAGI. CDR3 in amino acids: CASSYGGVRSYEQYF. In DNA, the CDR3 is TGTGCCAGCAGTTACGGGGGCGTCAGGTCCTACGAGCAGTACTTC.

This clone appeared a few times. The chain links TRBV30 to TRBJ2-3; D is undetermined. V was trimmed by 3 bases and J by 2 bases, leaving 15 bases between them. Looked up from germline, CDR1 is GTSNPN and CDR2 is SVGIG (reference sequence). The CDR3 covers 15 residues. CDR3 nucleotides: TGTGCCTGGAGGGGCCTACCTCAAAACACAGATACGCAGTATTTT. Its translation: CAWRGLPQNTDTQYF.

The chain joins TRBV7-9 to TRBJ1-4; tentatively, D is TRBD1 (6 bases). The CDR3 sequence is 13 residues long. CDR1 and CDR2 (germline): SEHNR, FQNEAQ (reference sequence). Trimming removed 3 bases at V and 5 bases at J, with 7 bases between. The CDR3: CASSLDRNEKLFF. In DNA form, the CDR3 reads TGTGCCAGCAGCTTGGACAGAAATGAAAAACTGTTTTTT.

The gene calls are TRBV7-2 and TRBJ2-7; TRBD2 is a possible D gene (6 bases). V shed 3 bases and J shed 0 bases, with 9 bases lying between them. Germline CDR1 and CDR2: SGHTA and FQGNSA. This CDR3 has 14 residues. In DNA, the CDR3 is TGTGCCAGCAGCTTTAGCGGCAGCTCCTACGAGCAGTACTTC. Translated: CASSFSGSSYEQYF.

As regards this clone: A read error may produce the germline difference seen at one junction end. CDR3 sequence: CASRLEGIYNEQFF. The CDR3 DNA reads as TGTGCCAGCCGCTTGGAGGGGATATACAATGAGCAGTTCTTC. The chain has TRBV7-9 and TRBJ2-1; a weak D match, TRBD2 (6 bases). In germline, CDR1 is SEHNR, CDR2 FQNEAQ (reference sequence). This CDR3 comprises 14 residues.

This clone came up a few times. The CDR3 reads CASSEGPNPTYEQYF. The CDR3 DNA reads as TGTGCCAGCAGTGAAGGGCCCAACCCCACCTACGAGCAGTACTTC. V usage is TRBV6-1 and J usage is TRBJ2-7; D uncertain. The CDR3 extends over 15 amino acids. V was cut by 1 base and J by 2 bases, with 12 bases left in between. In germline, CDR1 is MNHNS, CDR2 SASEGT.

The chain carries TRBV16 and TRBJ1-6; D is uncertain. The germline V and J ends were trimmed by 6 bases and 7 bases, with 13 bases remaining between them. CDR3 length equals 14 residues. CDR1 is KGHSY and CDR2 is FQNENV in the germline V gene. CDR3 DNA sequence: TGTGCCAGCAGAAGTTTTCGGGGAAATTCACCCCTCCACTTT. Translation gives CASRSFRGNSPLHF.

The chain carries TRBV29-1 and TRBJ2-7, with 7 bases matching TRBD1. V gave up 2 bases and J gave up 5 bases; unmatched junction bases: 3. Germline CDR1 and CDR2: SQVTM and ANQGSEA. This CDR3 has 12 amino acids. The CDR3 is CSVELTGNEQYF. Written as DNA, the CDR3 is TGCAGCGTTGAATTGACAGGGAACGAGCAGTACTTC.